This TCR beta chain was found in a study of siplizumab effects on memory and regulatory T cells. Here immunoSEQ multiplex PCR was the method, and the copy in TCRdb shows in-frame clones only, minus some. The table lists tens of thousands of clones, 91% of them singletons. This CDR3 has 12 residues. Germline-derived CDR1 and CDR2 are SQVTM and ANQGSEA. V lost 5 bases and J 5 bases, leaving 12 bases between the germline ends. Sequencing was done on a sample of CD8+ T cells sorted from blood. The chain links TRBV29-1 to TRBJ1-1; D gene ambiguous. The receptor was isolated from a human donor in good health. The DNA for the CDR3 is TGCAGCGTTTCACTGGGTCTTACTGAAGCTTTCTTT. Amino acid sequence: CSVSLGLTEAFF.